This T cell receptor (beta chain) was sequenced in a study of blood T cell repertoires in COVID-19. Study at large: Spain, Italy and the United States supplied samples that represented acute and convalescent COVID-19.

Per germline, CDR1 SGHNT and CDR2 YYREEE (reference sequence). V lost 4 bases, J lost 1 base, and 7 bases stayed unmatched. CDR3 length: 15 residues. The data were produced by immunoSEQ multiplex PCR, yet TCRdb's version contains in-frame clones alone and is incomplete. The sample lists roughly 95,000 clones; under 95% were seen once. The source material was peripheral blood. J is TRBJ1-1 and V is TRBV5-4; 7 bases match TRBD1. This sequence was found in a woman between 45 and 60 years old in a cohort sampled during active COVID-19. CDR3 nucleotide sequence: TGTGCCAGCAGCCGGTCGACAGGGTGGAACACTGAAGCTTTCTTT. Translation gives CASSRSTGWNTEAFF. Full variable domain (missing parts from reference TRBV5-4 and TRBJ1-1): ETGVTQSPTHLIKTRGQQVTLRCSSQSGHNTVSWYQQALGQGPQFIFQYYREEENGRGNFPPRFSGLQFPNYSSELNVNALELDDSALYLCASSRSTGWNTEAFFGQGTRLTVV.